This T cell receptor beta chain appears in the sequencing data of a study of CD8+ T cells in alopecia areata. Study context: The authors grafted skin from roughly 6-13-month-old C3H/HeJ donors with spontaneous alopecia onto approximately 6-10-week-old female C3H/HeJ mice.

CD4, CD8alpha, NKG2D, NKG2ACE and other markers guided sorting of pooled cutaneous lymph node cells. Study-level results: Clonality exceeded that of normal scalp in lesional scalp, most notably in alopecia totalis/universalis. Scalp sample data also include resident alphabeta T cells from normal skin. Although TCR sharing was seen in mice, sharing across patients was less clear, possibly for HLA-related reasons.

CDR1 LGHNA and CDR2 YNLKQL come from the germline V gene (reference sequence). V was trimmed by 3 bases and J by 1 base, leaving 12 bases between them. The CDR3 covers 16 residues. In this sample, this clone turned up a few times. Antigen unknown. Gene labels here are mouse ones. Coverage ceases 4 residues before the CDR3 finishes, and the germline J gene fills in the end. cDNA reverse transcribed from extracted RNA served as the sequencing template. The table came from immunoSEQ multiplex PCR; TCRdb's copy has only in-frame clones and leaves some out. The sample contains under 350,000 clones, none of them singletons.

V gene TRBV5 combines with J gene TRBJ2-2; D might be TRBD1 (6 bases). The source of this sequence is a C3H/HeJ mouse with alopecia areata. MHC haplotype: H2-k. Sequenced sample: CD4+ T cells sorted from a lymph node. Partial CDR3 DNA: TGTGCCAGCAGCCAGCCGGGACAAGAAAACACCGGG. It is translated as CASSQPGQENTG. The complete CDR3 reads CASSQPGQENTGQLYF.